The rows below give T cell receptor beta chains drawn from one sample of a study of CD8+ T cells in alopecia areata. Measured with immunoSEQ multiplex PCR; TCRdb has only the in-frame clones, and not every one. The table records over 70,000 clones, roughly 66% of them present only once. The specimen comprised CD8+ T cells sorted from blood, sampled at week 24, from a patient treated with tofacitinib. Receptors were obtained from a human donor with alopecia areata. Each CDR3 is given with its conserved first and last residue. The order of the fields is V gene, D gene, J gene, clone size, CDR3 protein, CDR3 DNA. D genes are given only for firm matches. Rows may omit the clone size; those that give it use once, few, many or a size class.

V gene: TRBV7-2
D gene: -
J gene: TRBJ2-1
clone size: once
CDR3 protein: CASSLGSGSFDEQFF
CDR3 DNA: TGTGCCAGCAGCTTGGGGTCCGGGAGTTTCGATGAGCAGTTCTTC

V gene: TRBV5-4
D gene: TRBD1
J gene: TRBJ2-1
clone size: -
CDR3 protein: CASSLEQGARPNEQFF
CDR3 DNA: TGTGCCAGCAGCTTGGAACAGGGGGCAAGGCCCAATGAGCAGTTCTTC

V gene: TRBV30
D gene: TRBD2
J gene: TRBJ2-2
clone size: -
CDR3 protein: CAWSVASGNTGELFF
CDR3 DNA: TGTGCCTGGAGTGTAGCTAGCGGTAACACCGGGGAGCTGTTTTTT

V gene: TRBV5-5
D gene: -
J gene: TRBJ2-3
clone size: -
CDR3 protein: CASSQGAGVTDTQYF
CDR3 DNA: TGCGCCAGCAGCCAAGGGGCAGGGGTGACAGATACGCAGTATTTT

V gene: TRBV5-1
D gene: -
J gene: TRBJ2-7
clone size: -
CDR3 protein: CASSPAYEQYF
CDR3 DNA: TGCGCCAGCAGCCCCGCCTACGAGCAGTACTTC

V gene: TRBV27
D gene: -
J gene: TRBJ1-6
clone size: few
CDR3 protein: CASSSNRANSPLHF
CDR3 DNA: TGTGCCAGCAGTTCCAACAGGGCAAATTCACCCCTCCACTTT

V gene: TRBV15
D gene: TRBD1
J gene: TRBJ1-2
clone size: -
CDR3 protein: CATSRGQGAGGYTF
CDR3 DNA: TGTGCCACCAGCAGGGGACAGGGGGCTGGTGGCTACACCTTC

V gene: TRBV5-4
D gene: TRBD1
J gene: TRBJ2-1
clone size: -
CDR3 protein: CASSPGQGGNEQFF
CDR3 DNA: TGTGCCAGCAGTCCAGGACAGGGGGGCAATGAGCAGTTCTTC

V gene: TRBV5-6
D gene: TRBD2
J gene: TRBJ2-1
clone size: -
CDR3 protein: CASSLQPGLAIYNEQFF
CDR3 DNA: TGTGCCAGCAGCTTACAACCGGGACTAGCGATCTACAATGAGCAGTTCTTC

V gene: TRBV29-1
D gene: TRBD1
J gene: TRBJ2-2
clone size: few
CDR3 protein: CSVDDRGNAGELFF
CDR3 DNA: TGCAGCGTTGACGACAGGGGGAACGCCGGGGAGCTGTTTTTT

V gene: TRBV10-3
D gene: TRBD1
J gene: TRBJ1-2
clone size: few
CDR3 protein: CATRTGDGYGYTF
CDR3 DNA: TGTGCCACCCGGACAGGGGACGGCTATGGCTACACCTTC

V gene: TRBV14
D gene: -
J gene: TRBJ2-1
clone size: few
CDR3 protein: CASSQERPGFLWEQFF
CDR3 DNA: TGTGCCAGCAGCCAAGAACGTCCCGGTTTTTTATGGGAGCAGTTCTTC

V gene: TRBV5-1
D gene: TRBD1
J gene: TRBJ1-2
clone size: -
CDR3 protein: CASSPSGGGEGYTF
CDR3 DNA: TGCGCCAGCAGCCCCTCGGGAGGGGGCGAGGGCTACACCTTC

V gene: TRBV7-9
D gene: TRBD2
J gene: TRBJ2-7
clone size: -
CDR3 protein: CASSSSLAGGPVEQYF
CDR3 DNA: TGTGCCAGCAGCTCCTCCTTAGCGGGTGGACCCGTCGAGCAGTACTTC

V gene: TRBV19
D gene: -
J gene: TRBJ2-7
clone size: -
CDR3 protein: CASSPAQAYEQYF
CDR3 DNA: TGTGCCAGTAGTCCGGCTCAAGCCTACGAGCAGTACTTC

V gene: TRBV7-9
D gene: -
J gene: TRBJ1-1
clone size: -
CDR3 protein: CASSLVIQGNTEAFF
CDR3 DNA: TGTGCCAGCAGCTTAGTTATCCAGGGGAACACTGAAGCTTTCTTT

V gene: TRBV7-2
D gene: -
J gene: TRBJ2-5
clone size: -
CDR3 protein: CASSLNGRSTIGQETQYF
CDR3 DNA: TGTGCCAGCAGCTTAAATGGTCGGTCGACTATTGGACAAGAGACCCAGTACTTC

V gene: TRBV19
D gene: -
J gene: TRBJ1-1
clone size: -
CDR3 protein: CASSIGGGTTEAFF
CDR3 DNA: TGTGCCAGTAGTATTGGAGGGGGGACCACTGAAGCTTTCTTT

V gene: TRBV2
D gene: -
J gene: TRBJ2-1
clone size: -
CDR3 protein: CASTDPYNEQFF
CDR3 DNA: TGTGCCAGCACCGACCCCTACAATGAGCAGTTCTTC

V gene: TRBV9
D gene: TRBD1
J gene: TRBJ2-1
clone size: -
CDR3 protein: CASSFEGAPDDEQFF
CDR3 DNA: TGTGCCAGCAGCTTCGAGGGGGCGCCGGACGATGAGCAGTTCTTC

V gene: TRBV7-3
D gene: TRBD2
J gene: TRBJ2-1
clone size: few
CDR3 protein: CASSFAGGSNEQFF
CDR3 DNA: TGTGCCAGCAGCTTTGCGGGAGGTAGCAATGAGCAGTTCTTC

V gene: TRBV27
D gene: -
J gene: TRBJ2-1
clone size: -
CDR3 protein: CASSLSSVNEQFF
CDR3 DNA: TGTGCCAGCAGTTTAAGTTCGGTCAATGAGCAGTTCTTC

V gene: TRBV7-2
D gene: TRBD1
J gene: TRBJ1-2
clone size: -
CDR3 protein: CASSPRGQGAYGYTF
CDR3 DNA: TGTGCCAGCAGCCCGAGGGGACAGGGGGCATATGGCTACACCTTC

V gene: TRBV7-2
D gene: TRBD2
J gene: TRBJ2-5
clone size: -
CDR3 protein: CASSSPLAGAGETQYF
CDR3 DNA: TGTGCCAGCAGCTCCCCCTTAGCGGGAGCTGGGGAGACCCAGTACTTC

V gene: TRBV2
D gene: TRBD1
J gene: TRBJ1-2
clone size: -
CDR3 protein: CARTLDRVNYGYTF
CDR3 DNA: TGTGCCAGGACCCTGGACAGGGTTAACTATGGCTACACCTTC

V gene: TRBV27
D gene: TRBD1
J gene: TRBJ1-1
clone size: once
CDR3 protein: CASSDRDRPNTEAFF
CDR3 DNA: TGTGCCAGCAGTGATAGGGACAGACCGAACACTGAAGCTTTCTTT

V gene: TRBV2
D gene: TRBD1
J gene: TRBJ2-7
clone size: -
CDR3 protein: CASSPTGISYEQYF
CDR3 DNA: TGTGCCAGCAGTCCGACAGGGATCTCCTACGAGCAGTACTTC

V gene: TRBV5-1
D gene: TRBD1
J gene: TRBJ2-7
clone size: -
CDR3 protein: CASSSTGAHEQYF
CDR3 DNA: TGCGCCAGCAGCTCGACAGGGGCCCACGAGCAGTACTTC

V gene: TRBV28
D gene: TRBD2
J gene: TRBJ2-1
clone size: -
CDR3 protein: CASSLLAGSYNEQFF
CDR3 DNA: TGTGCCAGCAGTTTATTAGCGGGGTCATACAATGAGCAGTTCTTC

V gene: TRBV5-1
D gene: TRBD1
J gene: TRBJ1-1
clone size: -
CDR3 protein: CASSLAVSGQGANTEAFF
CDR3 DNA: TGCGCCAGCAGCTTGGCCGTCTCTGGGCAGGGGGCGAACACTGAAGCTTTCTTT

V gene: TRBV29-1
D gene: TRBD1
J gene: TRBJ1-1
clone size: -
CDR3 protein: CSVGGTGDGNTEAFF
CDR3 DNA: TGCAGCGTTGGAGGGACAGGGGATGGGAACACTGAAGCTTTCTTT

V gene: TRBV9
D gene: -
J gene: TRBJ1-6
clone size: -
CDR3 protein: CASSEKGSSYNSPLHF
CDR3 DNA: TGTGCCAGCAGCGAGAAAGGGAGCTCCTATAATTCACCCCTCCACTTT

V gene: TRBV30
D gene: TRBD2
J gene: TRBJ2-1
clone size: few
CDR3 protein: CAWRGLAGVLNEQFF
CDR3 DNA: TGTGCCTGGAGAGGGCTAGCGGGAGTATTGAATGAGCAGTTCTTC

V gene: TRBV5-1
D gene: TRBD2
J gene: TRBJ2-1
clone size: -
CDR3 protein: CASSVRGLDPEQFF
CDR3 DNA: TGCGCCAGCAGCGTGAGGGGACTAGATCCTGAGCAGTTCTTC

V gene: TRBV2
D gene: -
J gene: TRBJ2-1
clone size: -
CDR3 protein: CASRNIGIYNKQFF
CDR3 DNA: TGTGCCAGCAGGAATATCGGGATCTACAATAAGCAGTTCTTC

V gene: TRBV27
D gene: TRBD1
J gene: TRBJ1-6
clone size: -
CDR3 protein: CASRRGTATNSPLHF
CDR3 DNA: TGTGCCAGCCGCCGGGGGACAGCTACGAATTCACCCCTCCACTTT

V gene: TRBV4-3
D gene: TRBD2
J gene: TRBJ2-2
clone size: few
CDR3 protein: CASSQESGRPTGELFF
CDR3 DNA: TGCGCCAGCAGCCAAGAGAGCGGGAGGCCCACCGGGGAGCTGTTTTTT